A selection of T cell receptor beta chains follows, all from one sample in a study of shared clonotypes between healthy human individuals. The data were produced by immunoSEQ multiplex PCR, yet TCRdb's version contains in-frame clones alone and is incomplete. This sample yields about 2 million clones, of which 85% to 95% are seen a single time; around 1% belongs to the top ten. Input material: naive CD8+ T cells sorted from blood. The receptors here all came from a man aged 18 to 30 in good health. Each CDR3 is given with its conserved first and last residue. Fields, in order: V gene, D gene, clone size, J gene, CDR3 DNA, CDR3 protein. The D gene is left open where the match is weak. The listing skips clone size in some rows; elsewhere it reads once, few, many or a size class.

V: TRBV5-4
D: TRBD1
size: NA
J: TRBJ2-7
DNA: TGTGCCAGCAGCATTGCCGGGACAGCCTACGAGCAGTACTTC
CDR3: CASSIAGTAYEQYF

V: TRBV9
D: NA
size: NA
J: TRBJ1-1
DNA: TGTGCCAGCAGCGTCAATCCAGCCGAGGGGGGAATGAACACTGAAGCTTTCTTT
CDR3: CASSVNPAEGGMNTEAFF

V: TRBV4-1
D: NA
size: NA
J: TRBJ2-1
DNA: TGCGCCAGCAGGGCGGGGAGCTCCTACAATGAGCAGTTCTTC
CDR3: CASRAGSSYNEQFF

V: TRBV28
D: NA
size: NA
J: TRBJ1-5
DNA: TGTGCCAGCAGTCCCCCAGGGCCCAATCAGCCCCAGCATTTT
CDR3: CASSPPGPNQPQHF

V: TRBV7-9
D: TRBD1
size: NA
J: TRBJ2-1
DNA: TGTGCCAGCAGCATACAGGGGTCCAATGAGCAGTTCTTC
CDR3: CASSIQGSNEQFF

V: TRBV7-9
D: NA
size: NA
J: TRBJ1-2
DNA: TGTGCCAGCAGCCCCTTGGACGGAAACTATGGCTACACCTTC
CDR3: CASSPLDGNYGYTF

V: TRBV19
D: NA
size: NA
J: TRBJ2-3
DNA: TGTGCCAGTAGTACTTATACCCGTGGGCCGGCAGATACGCAGTATTTT
CDR3: CASSTYTRGPADTQYF

V: TRBV19
D: NA
size: NA
J: TRBJ1-3
DNA: TGTGCCAGTAGGGGGGACGGATTCTCTGGAAACACCATATATTTT
CDR3: CASRGDGFSGNTIYF

V: TRBV5-6
D: TRBD1
size: NA
J: TRBJ1-1
DNA: TGTGCCAGCAGCAGCTGGGACAGAGAGAACACTGAAGCTTTCTTT
CDR3: CASSSWDRENTEAFF

V: TRBV9
D: TRBD1
size: NA
J: TRBJ2-1
DNA: TGTGCCAGCAGCGGAGGGGGCGAGGATGAGCAGTTCTTC
CDR3: CASSGGGEDEQFF

V: TRBV5-6
D: TRBD2
size: once
J: TRBJ2-7
DNA: TGTGCCAGCAGCTGGGGGACTAGCGGCACCGACGAGCAGTACTTC
CDR3: CASSWGTSGTDEQYF

V: TRBV4-3
D: TRBD2
size: once
J: TRBJ2-1
DNA: TGCGCCAGCAGCCTGGCCACTAGCGGGAGTTCGAGTGAGCAGTTCTTC
CDR3: CASSLATSGSSSEQFF

V: TRBV27
D: TRBD1
size: NA
J: TRBJ1-5
DNA: TGTGCCAGCAGGATTACAGGGGGTGGCCAGCCCCAGCATTTT
CDR3: CASRITGGGQPQHF

V: TRBV7-9
D: NA
size: NA
J: TRBJ2-7
DNA: TGTGCCAGCAGCCTAACCGGACAGACCTACGAGCAGTACTTC
CDR3: CASSLTGQTYEQYF

V: TRBV10-3
D: TRBD1
size: NA
J: TRBJ1-2
DNA: TGTGCCATCAGTACCCGGACAGGGTTACATGGCTACACCTTC
CDR3: CAISTRTGLHGYTF

V: TRBV7-9
D: NA
size: NA
J: TRBJ2-1
DNA: TGTGCCAGCAGCGGGGGAAACAAGGCTGAGCAGTTCTTC
CDR3: CASSGGNKAEQFF

V: TRBV28
D: TRBD1
size: NA
J: TRBJ1-1
DNA: TGTGCCAGCACCATAAGCGGGACAGGGGGCGAAGGTGAAGCTTTCTTT
CDR3: CASTISGTGGEGEAFF

V: TRBV5-6
D: TRBD2
size: NA
J: TRBJ2-2
DNA: TGTGCCAGCAGCCTAGGACTAGCGGGATCAACCGGGGAGCTGTTTTTT
CDR3: CASSLGLAGSTGELFF

V: TRBV4-1
D: NA
size: NA
J: TRBJ2-4
DNA: TGCGCCAGCAGCCACGAAGACTCCCCTAGGGCCAAAAACATTCAGTACTTC
CDR3: CASSHEDSPRAKNIQYF

V: TRBV19
D: TRBD1
size: once
J: TRBJ2-2
DNA: TGTGCCAGCACGACAGGGGGCGCGGCCGGGGAGCTGTTTTTT
CDR3: CASTTGGAAGELFF

V: TRBV5-4
D: NA
size: once
J: TRBJ2-3
DNA: TGTGCCAGCAGCTTGGACCAAACAGATACGCAGTATTTT
CDR3: CASSLDQTDTQYF

V: TRBV4-3
D: TRBD1
size: NA
J: TRBJ1-5
DNA: TGCGCCAGCAGCCAAGATATCGGGACAGGGAAGGTTAATCAGCCCCAGCATTTT
CDR3: CASSQDIGTGKVNQPQHF

V: TRBV5-1
D: TRBD1
size: NA
J: TRBJ2-7
DNA: TGCGCCAGCAGCACCCGGGACAGGGTGAACGAGCAGTACTTC
CDR3: CASSTRDRVNEQYF

V: TRBV6-5
D: NA
size: NA
J: TRBJ1-6
DNA: TGTGCCAGCAAATTAAATAATTCACCCCTCCACTTT
CDR3: CASKLNNSPLHF

V: TRBV15
D: NA
size: NA
J: TRBJ2-1
DNA: TGTGCCACCAGCGTGTCCGGGAGCTACAATGAGCAGTTCTTC
CDR3: CATSVSGSYNEQFF

V: TRBV30
D: TRBD2
size: NA
J: TRBJ2-1
DNA: TGTGCCTGGGCTAGCGGGAGACACAATGAGCAGTTCTTC
CDR3: CAWASGRHNEQFF

V: TRBV7-9
D: NA
size: NA
J: TRBJ2-1
DNA: TGTGCCAGCACCGGTAGCTCCTACAATGAGCAGTTCTTC
CDR3: CASTGSSYNEQFF

V: TRBV29-1
D: NA
size: NA
J: TRBJ2-6
DNA: TGCAGCGCTAGCTCTGGGGCCAACGTCCTGACTTTC
CDR3: CSASSGANVLTF

V: TRBV5-6
D: NA
size: NA
J: TRBJ2-4
DNA: TGTGCCAGCAGCTTGGAGGGTACCAAAAACATTCAGTACTTC
CDR3: CASSLEGTKNIQYF

V: TRBV27
D: TRBD1
size: NA
J: TRBJ2-5
DNA: TGTGCCAGCAGCCCCTGGGACAGTAACCAAGAGACCCAGTACTTC
CDR3: CASSPWDSNQETQYF

V: TRBV4-1
D: TRBD2
size: NA
J: TRBJ2-5
DNA: TGCGCCAGCAGCCAAGAGTTGAGGGAGGGAGAGACCCAGTACTTC
CDR3: CASSQELREGETQYF

V: TRBV4-3
D: NA
size: NA
J: TRBJ2-7
DNA: TGCGCCAGCAGCCAAGATCGGGACAACTCCTACGAGCAGTACTTC
CDR3: CASSQDRDNSYEQYF

V: TRBV19
D: TRBD2
size: NA
J: TRBJ2-7
DNA: TGTGCCAGTAGTCCTCGGGAGGGCTACGAGCAGTACTTC
CDR3: CASSPREGYEQYF

V: TRBV9
D: NA
size: once
J: TRBJ1-1
DNA: TGTGCCAGCGGGAGCACGGGTACTGAAGCTTTCTTT
CDR3: CASGSTGTEAFF

V: TRBV5-1
D: NA
size: NA
J: TRBJ2-6
DNA: TGCGCCAGCAGCTTGCTAAGGGTCGGCAGCTCTGGGGCCAACGTCCTGACTTTC
CDR3: CASSLLRVGSSGANVLTF

V: TRBV28
D: TRBD2
size: NA
J: TRBJ2-3
DNA: TGTGCCAGCAGTTTTCGGGAGCGGGGGTTCACAGATACGCAGTATTTT
CDR3: CASSFRERGFTDTQYF

V: TRBV28
D: NA
size: NA
J: TRBJ2-5
DNA: TGTGCCAGCAGTTTCCCCCCAACCGGGCCCCTTTCGGTCGGCCAAGAGACCCAGTACTTC
CDR3: CASSFPPTGPLSVGQETQYF

V: TRBV28
D: TRBD2
size: NA
J: TRBJ2-7
DNA: TGTGCCAGCAATTCAAGGCGGGAGATTTCCTACGAGCAGTACTTC
CDR3: CASNSRREISYEQYF

V: TRBV9
D: TRBD1
size: NA
J: TRBJ1-1
DNA: TGTGCCAGCAGCGTGACAGGGGCGGCTGAAGCTTTCTTT
CDR3: CASSVTGAAEAFF

V: TRBV10-3
D: NA
size: NA
J: TRBJ2-7
DNA: TGTGCCATCAGTGATTCAGGGGACGTTTTAGACGAGCAGTACTTC
CDR3: CAISDSGDVLDEQYF

V: TRBV13
D: NA
size: once
J: TRBJ1-1
DNA: TGTGCCAGCAGCCTATTACAGGAAGACACTGAAGCTTTCTTT
CDR3: CASSLLQEDTEAFF

V: TRBV6-1
D: NA
size: NA
J: TRBJ2-1
DNA: TGTGCCAGCAGCGAGAACAATGAGCAGTTCTTC
CDR3: CASSENNEQFF

V: TRBV7-9
D: NA
size: NA
J: TRBJ1-1
DNA: TGTGCCAGCAGCTTCGGGTCCAACACTGAAGCTTTCTTT
CDR3: CASSFGSNTEAFF

V: TRBV10-1
D: NA
size: NA
J: TRBJ2-2
DNA: TGCGCCAGCAGTGTATCGCAGGAAGCGAACACCGGGGAGCTGTTTTTT
CDR3: CASSVSQEANTGELFF

V: TRBV11-1
D: TRBD2
size: NA
J: TRBJ2-1
DNA: TGTGCCAGCAGCATCACTAGCGGGGGGGTTGGTGAGCAGTTCTTC
CDR3: CASSITSGGVGEQFF

V: TRBV2
D: NA
size: NA
J: TRBJ2-7
DNA: TGTGCCAGCAGGGACGGGACCTACGAGCAGTACTTC
CDR3: CASRDGTYEQYF

V: TRBV18
D: TRBD2
size: NA
J: TRBJ2-3
DNA: TGTGCCAGCTCCGCCACAGCGGGAGATGGAGATACGCAGTATTTT
CDR3: CASSATAGDGDTQYF

V: TRBV5-1
D: NA
size: once
J: TRBJ2-2
DNA: TGCGCCAGCAGCTCATGGACTACATCGAACACCGGGGAGCTGTTTTTT
CDR3: CASSSWTTSNTGELFF

V: TRBV5-1
D: NA
size: NA
J: TRBJ2-5
DNA: TGCGCCAGCAGCTTGGAAGGGGTGGGCGGTCAAGAGACCCAGTACTTC
CDR3: CASSLEGVGGQETQYF